A single sample is the source of the 28 T cell receptor beta chains below, sequenced in a study of siplizumab effects on memory and regulatory T cells. Generated by immunoSEQ multiplex PCR, the TCRdb table keeps only in-frame clones and is missing some. The sample lists roughly 120,000 clones, about nine tenths seen once, with 1% to 1.5% in the top ten. The specimen was CD4+ T cells sorted from blood. These receptors were obtained from a human donor in good health.

The rearrangement links TRBV10-3 to TRBJ2-7, with D tentatively TRBD1 (6 bases). Germline loops: CDR1 ENHRY, CDR2 SYGVKD. V dropped 11 bases and J dropped 5 bases, with 13 bases sitting between them. The CDR3 extends over 11 amino acids. The CDR3 sequence: CAHGGLNEQYF. The CDR3 DNA reads TGTGCCCATGGGGGCTTAAACGAGCAGTACTTC.

This rearrangement joins TRBV30 to TRBJ1-1; D is possibly TRBD1 (6 bases). Germline lookup yields CDR1 GTSNPN and CDR2 SVGIG (reference sequence). Trimming took off 7 bases at V and 0 bases at J, with 12 bases between the two ends. The CDR3 extends over 13 amino acids. The DNA for the CDR3 is TGTGCCTTAGAGGACAGATTGAACACTGAAGCTTTCTTT. Translated, it gives CALEDRLNTEAFF.

The chain couples TRBV19 to TRBJ2-7; 8 nucleotides match TRBD1. CDR3 length: 16 residues. Germline V gene sequence: CDR1 LNHDA, CDR2 SQIVND (reference sequence). V lost 6 bases and J lost 1; bases outside the gene matches: 11. CDR3 DNA sequence: TGTGCCAGTAGCTTTCTCACAGGGGGAAATTCCTACGAGCAGTACTTC. It codes for CASSFLTGGNSYEQYF.

This chain links TRBV15 with TRBJ2-1, with D possibly matching TRBD2 (5 bases). Germline V gene lookup returns CDR1 LNHNV and CDR2 YYDKDF (reference sequence). The CDR3 extends over 16 amino acids. V was pared by 2 bases and J by 3 bases, with 14 bases between. The CDR3 loop is CATSRTGELGYNEQFF. The CDR3 DNA sequence: TGTGCCACCAGCAGAACTGGGGAACTAGGCTACAATGAGCAGTTCTTC.

The chain is built from TRBV29-1 and TRBJ2-7; D is perhaps TRBD1 or TRBD2 (5 bases each). The CDR3 covers 13 residues. Trimming cost V 3 bases and J 2 bases, with 11 bases left between them. Looked up from germline, CDR1 is SQVTM and CDR2 is ANQGSEA. The CDR3 region has the DNA TGCAGCGTTGAGGGGGTAGGAGCCTACGAGCAGTACTTC. Encoded protein: CSVEGVGAYEQYF.

CDR3 protein: CAIKGRNLSYGYTF. The CDR3 nucleotides are TGTGCCATCAAGGGAAGGAACCTTTCGTATGGCTACACCTTC. V gene TRBV10-3 combines with J gene TRBJ1-2; D gene unclear. The germline gives CDR1 ENHRY, CDR2 SYGVKD. The V gene lost 7 bases and the J gene lost 5 bases, with 17 bases spanning the gap. The CDR3 loop spans 14 amino acids.

The chain has TRBV7-2 and TRBJ1-2, with a possible D match to TRBD1 (5 bases). This CDR3 comprises 13 residues. CDR1 and CDR2 (germline): SGHTA, FQGNSA. Trimming cost V 5 bases and J 3 bases, with 10 bases left between them. CDR3 sequence reads: CASSPGADYGYTF. The CDR3, as DNA: TGTGCCAGCAGCCCCGGGGCCGACTATGGCTACACCTTC.

This chain joins TRBV28 and TRBJ1-2; 8 nucleotides match TRBD1. CDR3 length: 15 amino acids. CDR1 and CDR2 (germline): MDHEN, SYDVKM. J lost 3 bases, V lost 5 bases, and 8 bases had no gene match. DNA for the CDR3: TGTGCCAGCAGTCAAACCCGGACAGGGCACTATGGCTACACCTTC. Its translation: CASSQTRTGHYGYTF.

The chain couples TRBV7-2 to TRBJ2-3, with D possibly being TRBD2 (5 bases). Per germline, CDR1 SGHTA and CDR2 FQGNSA. This CDR3 is 14 amino acids long. V was cut by 4 bases and J by 0 bases, with 8 bases left in between. In DNA form, the CDR3 reads TGTGCCAGCAGCTGGAGCGGTAGCACAGATACGCAGTATTTT. Translation: CASSWSGSTDTQYF.

The genes are TRBV9 and TRBJ2-7, with D possibly TRBD2 on 6 matching bases. Trimming left V 0 bases short and J 2 bases short, with 12 bases between. Germline V lookup: CDR1 SGDLS, CDR2 YYNGEE. The CDR3 has 15 amino acids. The CDR3 here is CASSVEGRGPYEQYF. The CDR3 region has the DNA TGTGCCAGCAGCGTAGAGGGGCGGGGCCCCTACGAGCAGTACTTC.

The sample holds one count of this clone. The chain has TRBV7-9 and TRBJ1-2; a possible D gene is TRBD1 (5 bases). V lost 3 bases to trimming and J lost 2 bases, with 13 bases between them. Germline CDR1 is SEHNR and CDR2 is FQNEAQ (reference sequence). The CDR3 has 15 residues. Here the CDR3 reads CASSLGESSNYGYTF. CDR3 DNA: TGTGCCAGCAGCTTGGGGGAGAGCTCAAACTATGGCTACACCTTC.

V is TRBV27 and J is TRBJ1-5; D not resolved. This CDR3 is 13 amino acids long. Trimming removed 6 bases at V and 0 bases at J, with 6 bases between. Per germline, CDR1 MNHEY and CDR2 SMNVEV (reference sequence). DNA for the CDR3: TGTGCCAGCAGGCTGTCTAGCAATCAGCCCCAGCATTTT. This codes for CASRLSSNQPQHF.

V and J are TRBV5-6 and TRBJ2-3, with 11 bases aligning to TRBD2. V dropped 2 bases and J dropped 3; count of bases not matched to a gene: 5. The CDR3 has 16 residues. CDR1 and CDR2 (germline): SGHDT, YYEEEE. The CDR3 loop reads CASSFTSGRETDTQYF. CDR3 DNA: TGTGCCAGCAGCTTCACTAGCGGGAGAGAGACAGATACGCAGTATTTT. Based on the CDR3 plus reference TRBV5-6 and TRBJ2-3, the full variable domain is DAGVTQSPTHLIKTRGQQVTLRCSPKSGHDTVSWYQQALGQGPQFIFQYYEEEERQRGNFPDRFSGHQFPNYSSELNVNALLLGDSALYLCASSFTSGRETDTQYFGPGTRLTVL.

This sequence joins TRBV30 and TRBJ1-1; D might be TRBD1 (5 bases). The CDR3 sequence is 13 residues long. V was shortened by 1 base and J by 1 base, with 7 bases between the two germline ends. Germline CDR1 is GTSNPN and CDR2 is SVGIG (reference sequence). The CDR3 DNA reads TGTGCCTGGAGTGGGCAGGGGAACACTGAAGCTTTCTTT. Amino acids: CAWSGQGNTEAFF.

J is TRBJ1-5 and V is TRBV29-1, with 7 nucleotides matching TRBD1. V was clipped by 3 bases and J by 0 bases; unmatched bases: 2. The CDR3 covers 14 residues. The germline V gene has CDR1 SQVTM and CDR2 ANQGSEA. Here the CDR3 DNA reads TGCAGCGTTGATACAGGGGTTAGCAATCAGCCCCAGCATTTT. It translates to CSVDTGVSNQPQHF.

The chain employs TRBV7-2 and TRBJ2-7, with TRBD1 identical over 9 bases. CDR1 is SGHTA and CDR2 is FQGNSA in the germline V gene. J lost 2 bases, V lost 6 bases, and 5 bases had no gene match. The length of the CDR3 is 14 residues. CDR3: CASRPGTGPYEQYF. In nucleotides, the CDR3 is TGTGCCAGCAGGCCCGGGACAGGGCCCTACGAGCAGTACTTC.

This chain connects TRBV19 to TRBJ2-4, with 9 bases fitting TRBD2. This CDR3 has 14 residues. After removal of 4 bases from V and 6 bases from J, the junction contained 4 bases not matched to a gene. CDR1 LNHDA and CDR2 SQIVND come from the germline V gene (reference sequence). CDR3 DNA: TGTGCCAGTAGTAAGGCGGGAGGGAGAAACATTCAGTACTTC. Residues: CASSKAGGRNIQYF.

The chain combines TRBV7-3 with TRBJ2-3; 10 bases map to TRBD2. Germline V lookup: CDR1 SGHTA, CDR2 FQGTGA. This CDR3 contains 15 residues. Unmatched junction bases numbered 5, after V lost 5 bases and J lost 3 bases. CDR3 residues: CASSTIAGGTDTQYF. As DNA, the CDR3 is TGTGCCAGCAGCACTATAGCGGGAGGAACAGATACGCAGTATTTT.

V usage is TRBV9 and J usage is TRBJ1-5, with a weak D call TRBD1 (6 bases). This CDR3 comprises 17 residues. Looked up from germline, CDR1 is SGDLS and CDR2 is YYNGEE. V shed 0 bases and J shed 0 bases, with 13 bases lying between them. CDR3 coding DNA: TGTGCCAGCAGCGTAGGGCCAGGGGCTTATAGCAATCAGCCCCAGCATTTT. Protein sequence: CASSVGPGAYSNQPQHF.

V usage is TRBV11-3 and J usage is TRBJ2-3; D not resolved. Trimming stripped 2 bases from V and 0 bases from J, with 6 bases between. Germline CDR1 and CDR2: SGHNT and YENEEA. This CDR3 is built from 14 residues. In DNA, the CDR3 is TGTGCCAGCAGCTTAATGGGTAGCACAGATACGCAGTATTTT. Protein product: CASSLMGSTDTQYF.

This chain uses TRBV7-8 with TRBJ1-5; D gene uncertain. There are 14 residues in the CDR3. Trimming cost V 1 base and J 7 bases, with 11 bases left between them. Germline V gene data show CDR1 as SGHVS and CDR2 as FQNEAQ. The CDR3 nucleotides are TGTGCCAGCAGCTTAGATCCGGGATACCAGCCCCAGCATTTT. This gives the protein CASSLDPGYQPQHF. The full variable domain, its missing parts supplied by reference TRBV7-8 and TRBJ1-5, is GAGVSQSPRYKVAKRGQDVALRCDPISGHVSLFWYQQALGQGPEFLTYFQNEAQLDKSGLPSDRFFAERPEGSVSTLKIQRTQQEDSAVYLCASSLDPGYQPQHFGDGTRLSIL.

This clone was recorded once. This chain uses TRBV5-4 with TRBJ2-7, with 7 bases identical to TRBD1. J lost 3 bases, V lost 4 bases, and 4 bases had no gene match. CDR1 SGHNT and CDR2 YYREEE come from the germline V gene (reference sequence). The CDR3 runs to 13 residues. The CDR3 loop is CASSQRTGYEQYF. The CDR3 coding sequence is TGTGCCAGCAGCCAAAGGACAGGCTACGAGCAGTACTTC.

V and J are TRBV7-2 and TRBJ2-2; D gene unclear. Per germline, CDR1 SGHTA and CDR2 FQGNSA. V was shortened by 4 bases and J by 7 bases, with 4 bases between the two germline ends. The CDR3 sequence is 11 residues long. This CDR3 reads CASSSRGELFF. The CDR3 coding sequence is TGTGCCAGCAGCTCACGCGGGGAGCTGTTTTTT.

In DNA form, the CDR3 reads TGTGCCAGTAGTGCCCGGGACAGCTACGAGCAGTACTTC. The encoded protein is CASSARDSYEQYF. V usage is TRBV19 and J usage is TRBJ2-7; 7 nucleotides line up with TRBD1. The V gene end was trimmed by 5 bases and the J gene end by 3 bases; junction bases not matched to a gene: 4. The CDR3 is 13 residues long. Germline CDR1 LNHDA, CDR2 SQIVND (reference sequence). The full variable domain, with the rest looked up from reference TRBV19 and TRBJ2-7, is DGGITQSPKYLFRKEGQNVTLSCEQNLNHDAMYWYRQDPGQGLRLIYYSQIVNDFQKGDIAEGYSVSREKKESFPLTVTSAQKNPTAFYLCASSARDSYEQYFGPGTRLTVT.

The V and J genes are TRBV5-1 and TRBJ1-1, with 9 nucleotides matching TRBD1. Trimming cost V 6 bases and J 3 bases; bases outside gene matches: 6. Germline CDR1 SGHRS, CDR2 YFSETQ. CDR3 size: 14 residues. The CDR3 DNA reads as TGCGCCAGCACCTTACAGGGGGCGTACACTGAAGCTTTCTTT. It yields the protein CASTLQGAYTEAFF.

This sequence joins TRBV7-6 and TRBJ1-2; D remains ambiguous. This CDR3 contains 13 residues. Looked up from germline, CDR1 is SGHVS and CDR2 is FNYEAQ. V lost 3 bases and J 1 base, leaving 6 bases between the germline ends. The CDR3 DNA is TGTGCCAGCAGCTTGGGCGTTAACTATGGCTACACCTTC. Translated: CASSLGVNYGYTF.

This clone was counted a single time. This chain uses TRBV9 with TRBJ2-7, with a possible D match to TRBD1 (5 bases). From germline, CDR1 is SGDLS and CDR2 YYNGEE. Trimming cost V 1 base and J 3 bases, with 11 bases left between them. This CDR3 comprises 14 residues. DNA of the CDR3: TGTGCCAGCAGCGTAACGGCCCAGGGCTACGAGCAGTACTTC. This gives the protein CASSVTAQGYEQYF.

This chain joins TRBV7-2 and TRBJ1-5, with no clear D. The CDR3 sequence is 14 residues long. V was pared by 3 bases and J by 7 bases, with 13 bases between. The germline V gene encodes CDR1 SGHTA and CDR2 FQGNSA. As DNA, the CDR3 is TGTGCCAGCAGCTTTCAAATGGGGTACCAGCCCCAGCATTTT. Translated: CASSFQMGYQPQHF.